These 17 T cell receptor beta chains were all obtained from the same sample, sequenced in a study of OX40 agonist ivuxolimab in advanced cancers. Profiling relied on immunoSEQ multiplex PCR, and the TCRdb table lists in-frame clones only, not all of them. This table holds around 100,000 clones, over 75% found once. The material sequenced was CD4+ or CD8+ T cells sorted from blood, taken in a trial of the OX40 agonist ivuxolimab. The source of these receptors is an adult with an advanced solid tumor such as melanoma, head and neck, liver or kidney cancer.

V usage is TRBV7-6 and J usage is TRBJ2-7; 10 bases are shared with TRBD2. J was trimmed by 1 base and V by 5 bases; bases with no gene match: 8. The CDR3 runs to 16 residues. Germline V gene sequence: CDR1 SGHVS, CDR2 FNYEAQ. The CDR3: CASSRSIAGGSYEQYF. The CDR3, as DNA: TGTGCCAGCAGCCGATCTATAGCGGGGGGATCCTACGAGCAGTACTTC.

This clone was seen only once. V and J are TRBV27 and TRBJ2-5; 8 bases line up with TRBD2. Germline V gives CDR1 MNHEY, CDR2 SMNVEV (reference sequence). The J segment lost 5 bases and the V segment lost 4 bases, leaving 6 bases of the junction unmatched. The CDR3 runs 14 residues. The CDR3: CASSSRGGLETQYF. The CDR3 DNA reads TGTGCCAGCAGTTCCCGCGGGGGGCTCGAGACCCAGTACTTC.

This chain links TRBV18 with TRBJ2-3; 8 bases fit TRBD1. Germline CDR1 and CDR2: KGHSH and LQKENI. The CDR3 loop spans 16 amino acids. The junction had 6 bases not matched to a gene; V was cut back by 0 bases and J by 4 bases. As DNA, the CDR3 is TGTGCCAGCTCACCACCGCCAGGGGGCCGGGCAGATACGCAGTATTTT. It is translated as CASSPPPGGRADTQYF.

The genes are TRBV11-2 and TRBJ2-7; the match to TRBD2 covers 15 bases. Trimming took 4 bases from V and 0 from J; bases not matched to a gene: 10. The germline V gene has CDR1 SGHAT and CDR2 FQNNGV. This CDR3 is built from 19 residues. This CDR3 reads CASSSPGLAGGFSSYEQYF. The CDR3 DNA reads as TGTGCCAGCAGCTCCCCGGGACTAGCGGGAGGATTTAGCTCCTACGAGCAGTACTTC.

V usage is TRBV7-2 and J usage is TRBJ1-1, with D unresolved. Per germline, CDR1 SGHTA and CDR2 FQGNSA. Trimming removed 4 bases at V and 2 bases at J, with 11 bases between. The CDR3 has 14 amino acids. The CDR3 here is CASSSTHPNTEAFF. The CDR3 bases are TGTGCCAGCAGCTCTACACACCCTAACACTGAAGCTTTCTTT.

The chain joins TRBV4-3 to TRBJ1-5; D not resolved. V gave up 0 bases and J gave up 7 bases, with 13 bases separating them. The germline CDR1 and CDR2 sequences are LGHNA and YSLEER. This CDR3 comprises 15 residues. DNA for the CDR3: TGCGCCAGCAGCCAAGACCTCCTTACCTTACAGCCCCAGCATTTT. Amino acids: CASSQDLLTLQPQHF.

The chain uses TRBV5-8 and TRBJ1-1; D remains unclear. V was trimmed by 1 base and J by 6 bases, leaving 7 bases between them. In germline, CDR1 is SGHTS, CDR2 YDEGEE. The CDR3 is 12 residues long. CDR3 protein: CASSLQGSEAFF. The CDR3 nucleotides read TGTGCCAGCAGCTTGCAAGGGTCTGAAGCTTTCTTT.

J is TRBJ2-3 and V is TRBV2; no definite D call. CDR1 is SNHLY and CDR2 is FYNNEI in the germline V gene. V was cut by 6 bases and J by 1 base, with 17 bases left in between. CDR3 size: 16 residues. CDR3 sequence reads: CASSLSGRSGTDTQYF. The CDR3 DNA is TGTGCCAGCAGCCTCTCCGGCAGGTCGGGCACAGATACGCAGTATTTT.

The chain employs TRBV5-1 and TRBJ2-5, with 7 bases fitting TRBD2. Germline V CDR1 and CDR2: SGHRS, YFSETQ. J gave up 4 bases and V 2 bases, and 8 bases lay outside the gene matches. The CDR3 contains 15 residues. CDR3: CASSFPLTSRETQYF. The CDR3 DNA reads as TGCGCCAGCAGCTTTCCCCTGACTAGCAGAGAGACCCAGTACTTC.

With respect to this clone: Other DNA sequences within the sample encode an identical CDR3. The chain is built from TRBV28 and TRBJ2-7; 11 bases agree with TRBD1. The V gene's germline CDR1 is MDHEN and CDR2 SYDVKM. V shed 4 bases and J 3 bases; nucleotides not matched to a gene: 5. The CDR3 covers 15 residues. The CDR3 loop reads CASSSGGTGGYEQYF. The CDR3 coding sequence is TGTGCCAGCAGTTCTGGGGGGACAGGGGGCTACGAGCAGTACTTC.

The gene calls are TRBV30 and TRBJ2-5; D is possibly TRBD1 (6 bases). Germline-derived CDR1 and CDR2 are GTSNPN and SVGIG (reference sequence). Trimming shortened V by 2 bases and J by 5 bases, and 12 bases separated the two germline ends. The CDR3 has 13 residues. CDR3: CAWSSQGQETQYF. In DNA, the CDR3 is TGTGCCTGGAGTAGCCAGGGGCAGGAGACCCAGTACTTC.

This chain joins TRBV19 and TRBJ2-7; D gene ambiguous. There are 13 residues in the CDR3. V was cut by 5 bases and J by 3 bases, with 11 bases left in between. Germline V lookup: CDR1 LNHDA, CDR2 SQIVND (reference sequence). The CDR3, as DNA: TGTGCCAGTAGTTTGGGGTTGAACTACGAGCAGTACTTC. Translated, it gives CASSLGLNYEQYF.

V and J are TRBV13 and TRBJ1-5; 7 nucleotides line up with TRBD1. The germline V gene has CDR1 PRHDT and CDR2 FYEKMQ (reference sequence). The V gene end was trimmed by 0 bases and the J gene end by 10 bases; junction bases not matched to a gene: 12. The CDR3 contains 16 residues. In DNA form, the CDR3 reads TGTGCCAGCAGCTTAGGGGGCAGGGGGTTAGGCGGACCCCAGCATTTT. Translating it yields CASSLGGRGLGGPQHF.

The V call is TRBV9, the J call TRBJ1-1, with 10 bases lining up with TRBD1. In germline, CDR1 is SGDLS, CDR2 YYNGEE. After removal of 3 bases from V and 1 base from J, the junction contained 6 bases not matched to a gene. The CDR3 runs to 16 residues. The CDR3 nucleotides are TGTGCCAGCAGCGAGACAGGGGGCGTTGGGAACACTGAAGCTTTCTTT. This sequence encodes CASSETGGVGNTEAFF.

The chain links TRBV11-3 to TRBJ2-1, with D possibly matching TRBD2 (6 bases). This CDR3 contains 16 residues. The germline CDR1 and CDR2 sequences are SGHNT and YENEEA. The V and J ends lost 3 bases and 10 bases respectively, with 22 bases between them. This CDR3 is CASSFHQEGEGEEQFF. CDR3 coding DNA: TGTGCCAGCAGCTTCCATCAGGAGGGAGAGGGAGAAGAGCAGTTCTTC.

The V call is TRBV12-5, the J call TRBJ2-5, with 10 positions matching TRBD2. CDR1 is LGHNT and CDR2 is FRNRAP in the germline V gene. V trimming: 2 bases; J trimming: 5 bases; junction bases outside the gene matches: 11. The CDR3 covers 17 residues. The CDR3 reads CASGLFPASGSGETQYF. CDR3 DNA sequence: TGTGCTAGTGGTTTGTTCCCAGCTAGCGGGAGTGGGGAGACCCAGTACTTC.

This clone was observed once. V and J are TRBV4-3 and TRBJ1-2, with 8 nucleotides matching TRBD1. The CDR3 extends over 17 amino acids. Per germline, CDR1 LGHNA and CDR2 YSLEER. V dropped 1 base and J dropped 5; count of bases not matched to a gene: 12. The chain's CDR3 is CASSQAHWTGSGYGYTF. DNA for the CDR3: TGCGCCAGCAGCCAAGCCCACTGGACAGGGTCTGGGTATGGCTACACCTTC.